This T cell receptor beta chain was documented in a study of shared clonotypes between healthy human individuals. The CDR3 has 11 amino acids. Germline-derived CDR1 and CDR2 are DFQATT and SNEGSKA (reference sequence). Profiled with immunoSEQ multiplex PCR; TCRdb holds only in-frame clones, not every one. The sample records under 200,000 clones, 80% to 95% being singletons. Sequences were obtained from naive CD4+ T cells sorted from blood. Subset noted: CD45RA+ positively selected. The V gene is TRBV20-1, the J gene TRBJ2-1, with D tentatively TRBD1 or TRBD2 (5 bases each). The TCR sequence derives from a woman in her twenties or thirties in good health. The chain's CDR3 is CMGRRNNEQFF. CDR3 DNA: TGCATGGGACGACGAAACAATGAGCAGTTCTTC.